A selection of T cell receptor beta chains follows, all from one sample in a study of blood T cell repertoires in COVID-19. This table comes from immunoSEQ multiplex PCR, and its TCRdb copy is limited to in-frame clones, with some not included. This sample has under 70,000 clones, with roughly 84% found just once. The material sequenced was peripheral blood. These receptors originate from a woman under 30 with acute or convalescent COVID-19. Both conserved end residues are part of each CDR3. The D gene is left open where the match is weak. Clone size is not always given. Where it is, it says once, few, many or a class for expanded clones.

j_call	d_call	clone_size	v_call	cdr3_nt	cdr3_aa
TRBJ2-3	.	.	TRBV7-2	TGTGCCAGCAGCTTCGACGGCGGGGATACGCAGTATTTT	CASSFDGGDTQYF
TRBJ1-2	.	.	TRBV28	TGTGCCAGCAGGCCCAGGAACCCCTATGGCTACACCTTC	CASRPRNPYGYTF
TRBJ2-2	TRBD1	.	TRBV6-5	TGTGCCAGCACTGGGACAGGCATGAACACCGGGGAGCTGTTTTTT	CASTGTGMNTGELFF
TRBJ1-1	TRBD1	.	TRBV6-5	TGTGCCAGCAGTTTAGACAGGGGAAACACTGAAGCTTTCTTT	CASSLDRGNTEAFF
TRBJ1-1	.	.	TRBV28	TGTGCCAGCAGTTTAACAGAGAACACTGAAGCTTTCTTT	CASSLTENTEAFF
TRBJ1-5	.	.	TRBV30	TGTGCCTGGAGTTCGGGGTTCGGCAATCAGCCCCAGCATTTT	CAWSSGFGNQPQHF
TRBJ1-2	.	.	TRBV30	TGTGCCGGGTGGACAGAGACTGGATCCTATGGCTACACCTTC	CAGWTETGSYGYTF
TRBJ1-1	.	.	TRBV18	TGTGCCAGCTCACCACCTGGCCCTTCCCCCAAGAACACTGAAGCTTTCTTT	CASSPPGPSPKNTEAFF
TRBJ1-5	.	few	TRBV2	TGTGCCAGCAGTTATATACGAGGCAATCAGCCCCAGCATTTT	CASSYIRGNQPQHF
TRBJ1-2	.	.	TRBV5-6	TGTGCCAGCAGACTACAGGGCTATGGCTACACCTTC	CASRLQGYGYTF
TRBJ1-5	.	.	TRBV19	TGTGCCAGTAGTCCTCGAGAATATAGCAATCAGCCCCAGCATTTT	CASSPREYSNQPQHF
TRBJ1-1	.	once	TRBV6-2/TRBV6-3	TGTGCCAGCAGTGCACAGGGTATGAACACTGAAGCTTTCTTT	CASSAQGMNTEAFF
TRBJ1-2	.	.	TRBV5-1	TGCGCCAGCAGCTTGGGGGGCGAAGGTGGCTACACCTTC	CASSLGGEGGYTF
TRBJ2-7	.	.	TRBV5-1	TGCGCCAGCGGAAACAGGGAAACCTACGAGCAGTACTTC	CASGNRETYEQYF
TRBJ2-3	TRBD2	.	TRBV18	TGTGCCAGCTCCAATAGCGGGAAAGATACGCAGTATTTT	CASSNSGKDTQYF
TRBJ2-7	TRBD1	.	TRBV6-5	TGTGCCAGCAGTTCACCGCGACAGGGGGTCTACGAGCAGTACTTC	CASSSPRQGVYEQYF
TRBJ1-6	TRBD1	.	TRBV18	TGTGCCAGCTCACCAAAGCCGGGACAGTTTAATTCACCCCTCCACTTT	CASSPKPGQFNSPLHF
TRBJ1-2	TRBD1	.	TRBV19	TGTGCCAGTAGTGAAGGGACAGCGATCAACTATGGCTACACCTTC	CASSEGTAINYGYTF
TRBJ2-5	TRBD2	.	TRBV29-1	TGCAGCGTTTGGACTAGCGGGAGGGAGACCCAGTACTTC	CSVWTSGRETQYF
TRBJ1-1	TRBD1	.	TRBV19	TGTGCCAGTAGTTTACAGGGGGCTGCCACTGAAGCTTTCTTT	CASSLQGAATEAFF
TRBJ1-5	.	.	TRBV28	TGTGCCAGCAGTTTTGAGGGCAATCAGCCCCAGCATTTT	CASSFEGNQPQHF
TRBJ2-2	.	.	TRBV4-3	TGCGCCAGCAGCCGCGAGGGTTTCACCGGGGAGCTGTTTTTT	CASSREGFTGELFF
TRBJ1-2	TRBD1	few	TRBV4-3	TGCGCCAGCAGCCAAGATTTATCGACAGGGGGCGACTATGGCTACACCTTC	CASSQDLSTGGDYGYTF
TRBJ2-2	TRBD1	once	TRBV27	TGTGCCAGCAGTCCCGGACAGGGGGCTATTCAACACGGGGAGCTGTTTTTT	CASSPGQGAIQHGELFF
TRBJ2-7	.	.	TRBV6-5	TGTGCCAGCGGGACTACGACAGGTAGCTCCTACGAGCAGTACTTC	CASGTTTGSSYEQYF
TRBJ2-5	.	.	TRBV5-1	TGCGCCAGCAGCCCTGGAGGGGGCGCGGGGAAACAAGAGACCCAGTACTTC	CASSPGGGAGKQETQYF
TRBJ2-7	TRBD1	.	TRBV7-9	TGTGCCAGCAGCTTAACGACAGGGGAAGGGTCCTACGAGCAGTACTTC	CASSLTTGEGSYEQYF
TRBJ2-5	TRBD1	.	TRBV27	TGTGCCAGCAGTTCCGGGACAGGGGGAGAGACCCAGTACTTC	CASSSGTGGETQYF
TRBJ1-1	.	.	TRBV2	TGTGCCAGCAGTGGACTTGGGTTTAGGAACACTGAAGCTTTCTTT	CASSGLGFRNTEAFF
TRBJ1-2	.	few	TRBV7-2	TGTGCCAGCAGCGACAGTCCACAAACTATGGGCTACACCTTC	CASSDSPQTMGYTF
TRBJ2-7	TRBD2	.	TRBV3-1/TRBV3-2	TGTGCCAGCAGCCAAGATAGCACTAGCGGGAGGGTGCAGTACTTC	CASSQDSTSGRVQYF
TRBJ2-3	.	.	TRBV7-8	TGTGCCAGCAGCTTTCTGAGCGGAGGACTTAGCACAGATACGCAGTATTTT	CASSFLSGGLSTDTQYF
TRBJ1-5	.	few	TRBV12-3/TRBV12-4	TGTGCCAGCAGCACCGGGGGGCATCAGCCCCAGCATTTT	CASSTGGHQPQHF
TRBJ1-4	.	.	TRBV18	TGTGCCAGCTCACTACAACACACCGCGGGGGTGGATGATGAAAAACTGTTTTTT	CASSLQHTAGVDDEKLFF
TRBJ1-1	TRBD1	.	TRBV6-5	TGTGCCAGCAGATTAGACAGGGGTTTTACTGAAGCTTTCTTT	CASRLDRGFTEAFF
TRBJ1-4	.	.	TRBV7-2	TGTGCCAGCAGCTCAGTGGGGGGATTCGGAGAAAAACTGTTTTTT	CASSSVGGFGEKLFF
TRBJ2-3	TRBD2	.	TRBV27	TGTGCCAGCAGTACGGGACTAGCGGGGGCTACAGATACGCAGTATTTT	CASSTGLAGATDTQYF
TRBJ1-5	.	few	TRBV6-1	TGTGCCAGCAGTGAATGGGAGGGCAATCAGCCCCAGCATTTT	CASSEWEGNQPQHF